The clone carrying this T cell receptor (beta chain) was counted between two and nine times. This sample was included in a study of cytomegalovirus exposure and HLA in healthy donors. The V end was cut by 6 bases, the J end by 4 bases, with 9 bases between. The CDR3 spans 12 residues. Per the germline V gene, CDR1 is MNHEY and CDR2 is SVGAGI. PCR used 60 Vbeta primers and 13 Jbeta primers. Only in-frame clones appear in the TCRdb table, and some are missing; sequencing was by immunoSEQ multiplex PCR. The repertoire consists of roughly 200,000 clones, with approximately 82% occurring once and the leading ten covering roughly 0.62%.

The receptor was isolated from a man aged 18 to 30 in good health and CMV-seronegative. This sequence joins TRBV6-5 and TRBJ1-2, with D unclear. The specimen sequenced was PBMCs. CDR3: CASRPGSYGYTF. DNA for the CDR3: TGTGCCAGCAGGCCCGGGTCCTATGGCTACACCTTC.